Shown below are 24 T cell receptor beta chains from a single sample sequenced in a study of early T cells in non-severe SARS-CoV-2 infection. MiXCR, applied by TCRdb to the 5' RACE reads, yields one record per CDR3 protein. Of around 63,000 distinct CDR3 sequences listed, 10% to 15% are singletons. Sequenced: whole blood. The receptors were gathered from an adult who was a healthcare worker with PCR-confirmed SARS-CoV-2 infection or an uninfected control (not recorded which).

This clonotype was counted ten times or more. The chain carries TRBV29-1 and TRBJ2-1; 10 positions agree with TRBD1. Germline V CDR1 and CDR2: SQVTM, ANQGSEA. The CDR3 has 16 residues. V was pared by 4 bases and J by 4 bases, with 10 bases of the junction left unmatched. The CDR3 DNA sequence: TGCAGCGTTGGGGGGGTTCCGGGACAGGGGTACAATGAGCAGTTCTTC. Its translation: CSVGGVPGQGYNEQFF.

The sample holds many counts of this clonotype. The V gene is TRBV6-5, the J gene TRBJ1-2, with D uncertain. The length of the CDR3 is 13 residues. Germline V lookup: CDR1 MNHEY, CDR2 SVGAGI. The ends were cut back, 0 bases at V and 5 bases at J, with 7 bases in the middle. CDR3 coding DNA: TGTGCCAGCAGTTACTCAAAACCATATGGCTACACCTTC. It encodes CASSYSKPYGYTF.

This clonotype has ten or more counts. The chain joins TRBV9 to TRBJ2-5; the match to TRBD2 covers 7 bases. Trimming at V came to 0 bases and at J to 3 bases, leaving 5 bases not matched to a gene. The CDR3 has 15 amino acids. CDR1 SGDLS and CDR2 YYNGEE come from the germline V gene. CDR3 nucleotides: TGTGCCAGCAGCGTAGGGGACTACTCGAAAGAGACCCAGTACTTC. Its translation: CASSVGDYSKETQYF.

This clonotype was seen many times. The genes are TRBV6-5 and TRBJ1-6; D is undetermined. The CDR3 totals 11 residues. Trimming left V 2 bases short and J 14 bases short, with 7 bases between. From germline, CDR1 is MNHEY and CDR2 SVGAGI. The CDR3 sequence: CASSYGDTLHF. The DNA for the CDR3 is TGTGCCAGCAGTTACGGGGATACCCTCCACTTT.

This clonotype was counted between two and nine times. The chain employs TRBV6-1 and TRBJ2-3, with 7 bases matching TRBD2. With V trimmed by 4 bases and J by 4 bases, 5 bases remained unmatched. The germline CDR1 and CDR2 sequences are MNHNS and SASEGT. This CDR3 is 14 amino acids long. The DNA for the CDR3 is TGTGCCAGCAGTGGGGAGCGGGGTGCAGATACGCAGTATTTT. Translation gives CASSGERGADTQYF.

Ten or more counts support this clonotype. The chain is built from TRBV10-1 and TRBJ2-3; 7 bases match TRBD1. The ends lost 4 bases at V and 5 bases at J; junction bases unmatched: 6. The germline V gene encodes CDR1 WNHNN and CDR2 SYGVQD (reference sequence). There are 14 residues in the CDR3. This chain's CDR3 is CASSGNRGQDTQYF. The CDR3 region has the DNA TGCGCCAGCAGTGGGAACAGGGGACAAGATACGCAGTATTTT.

Only a few counts were recorded for this clonotype. This chain uses TRBV29-1 with TRBJ2-1; D is unclear. This CDR3 comprises 14 residues. The V and J ends lost 4 bases and 8 bases respectively, with 18 bases between them. Germline values: CDR1 SQVTM, CDR2 ANQGSEA. The CDR3 DNA follows: TGCAGCGTTGTTCCCGTTTCCCTCCGCGATGAGCAGTTCTTC. Translating it yields CSVVPVSLRDEQFF.

This clonotype appeared many times. CDR3 amino acids: CASSLGGTGGLIGTQYF. CDR3 DNA: TGTGCCAGCAGCTTAGGGGGGACAGGGGGCTTAATCGGGACCCAGTACTTC. This rearrangement joins TRBV7-8 to TRBJ2-5; 12 bases line up with TRBD1. This CDR3 has 17 amino acids. V was pared by 1 base and J by 7 bases, with 10 bases of the junction left unmatched. From germline, CDR1 is SGHVS and CDR2 FQNEAQ.

This clonotype has more than one count but fewer than ten. The rearrangement links TRBV5-1 to TRBJ1-5, with TRBD1 matching over 7 bases. CDR1 SGHRS and CDR2 YFSETQ come from the germline V gene. The CDR3 spans 14 residues. V lost 4 bases to trimming and J lost 6 bases; unmatched junction nucleotides: 7. CDR3 protein: CASSPTGSSQPQHF. DNA of the CDR3: TGCGCCAGCAGCCCGACAGGGTCCAGTCAGCCCCAGCATTTT.

The chain couples TRBV6-2 or TRBV6-3 to TRBJ2-7; 9 bases match TRBD1. V was pared by 5 bases and J by 3 bases, with 8 bases of the junction left unmatched. Germline CDR1 reads MNHEY; CDR2 reads SVGEGT. The CDR3 is 15 residues long. CDR3 coding DNA: TGTGCCAGCAGTCAAGGACAGGGGAACGGCTACGAGCAGTACTTC. Translating gives CASSQGQGNGYEQYF.

This clonotype showed up just a few times. The chain is built from TRBV12-3 or TRBV12-4 and TRBJ2-3, with 7 nucleotides matching TRBD2. V lost 6 bases, J lost 6 bases, and 21 bases stayed unmatched. The CDR3 is made up of 18 amino acids. The CDR3, as DNA: TGTGCCAGCAGCCCTACCGCGGGGGACTACCCCCACAAGGATACGCAGTATTTT. Amino acid sequence: CASSPTAGDYPHKDTQYF.

This clonotype was observed many times. The gene calls are TRBV14 and TRBJ2-7, with a tentative D call TRBD2 (5 bases). Trimming took off 0 bases at V and 3 bases at J, with 12 bases between the two ends. The CDR3 length is 15 residues. Germline V gene data show CDR1 as SGHDN and CDR2 as FVKESK. As DNA, the CDR3 is TGTGCCAGCAGCCAAGAAGAGGGAACCGTCTACGAGCAGTACTTC. This gives the protein CASSQEEGTVYEQYF.

Concerning this clonotype itself: The missing conserved phenylalanine or tryptophan at the end of this CDR3 makes a read error likely. The chain combines TRBV6-6 with TRBJ1-1, with D unresolved. Germline lookup yields CDR1 MNHNY and CDR2 SVGAGI (reference sequence). CDR3 size: 14 residues. V was clipped by 5 bases and J by 5 bases, with 15 bases between them. The CDR3 loop reads CASSRDFVGTEAFY. CDR3 DNA sequence: TGTGCCAGCAGTCGTGATTTTGTCGGGACTGAAGCTTTCTAT.

There are many counts of this clonotype. This CDR3 reads CSASWASNEKLFF. CDR3 coding DNA: TGCAGTGCTAGTTGGGCCTCTAATGAAAAACTGTTTTTT. The chain uses TRBV20-1 and TRBJ1-4, with D unclear. CDR1 is DFQATT and CDR2 is SNEGSKA in the germline V gene (reference sequence). The CDR3 loop spans 13 amino acids. Trimming removed 3 bases at V and 3 bases at J, with 8 bases between.

This clonotype was counted many times. The V gene is TRBV3-1, the J gene TRBJ2-1, with a tentative D call TRBD2 (6 bases). CDR3 length equals 17 residues. Deletions cut 3 bases from V and 0 bases from J, with 15 bases between. Looked up from germline, CDR1 is LGHDT and CDR2 is YNNKEL (reference sequence). The CDR3: CASSHARGLSSYNEQFF. The DNA for the CDR3 is TGTGCCAGCAGCCACGCGCGGGGCCTTAGCTCCTACAATGAGCAGTTCTTC.

This sequence joins TRBV13 and TRBJ2-5; TRBD2 matches 10 bases. CDR1 PRHDT and CDR2 FYEKMQ come from the germline V gene (reference sequence). V trimming: 5 bases; J trimming: 3 bases; junction bases outside the gene matches: 6. There are 15 residues in the CDR3. CDR3 DNA: TGTGCCAGCAGCCCCCGGACTAGCGGTAAAGAGACCCAGTACTTC. Amino acid sequence: CASSPRTSGKETQYF. The entire variable domain, with the rest obtained from reference TRBV13 and TRBJ2-5, is as follows: AAGVIQSPRHLIKEKRETATLKCYPIPRHDTVYWYQQGPGQDPQFLISFYEKMQSDKGSIPDRFSAQQFSDYHSELNMSSLELGDSALYFCASSPRTSGKETQYFGPGTRLLVL.

This clonotype was seen repeatedly, ten times or more. The chain couples TRBV2 to TRBJ1-5; possibly TRBD1 for D (5 bases). CDR1 SNHLY and CDR2 FYNNEI come from the germline V gene. This CDR3 has 15 residues. The ends were cut back, 7 bases at V and 2 bases at J, with 15 bases in the middle. The CDR3, as DNA: TGTGCCAGCACCCTCAGGGTGGCAGGCAATCAGCCCCAGCATTTT. Residues: CASTLRVAGNQPQHF.

This sequence joins TRBV6-2 or TRBV6-3 and TRBJ2-7; 10 bases align to TRBD1. Per the germline V gene, CDR1 is MNHEY and CDR2 is SVGEGT. The V segment lost 6 bases and the J segment 5 bases; nucleotides outside the gene matches: 7. The CDR3 length is 14 residues. CDR3 sequence reads: CASSPGTGAHEQYF. The CDR3 nucleotides read TGTGCCAGCAGCCCCGGGACAGGGGCCCACGAGCAGTACTTC.

This clonotype occurred a few times. This chain connects TRBV5-1 to TRBJ1-2; D unclear. The CDR3 extends over 10 amino acids. Trimming left V 5 bases short and J 7 bases short, with 6 bases between. Germline assignment: CDR1 SGHRS and CDR2 YFSETQ. The CDR3 coding sequence is TGCGCCAGCAGGGTGGCTGGCTACACCTTC. Protein sequence: CASRVAGYTF.

The table lists this clonotype with a few counts. The chain combines TRBV5-1 with TRBJ2-1, with 11 positions matching TRBD2. CDR3 length: 15 residues. Germline CDR1 is SGHRS and CDR2 is YFSETQ. With 1 base clipped from V and 12 bases from J, the junction kept 9 bases outside the gene matches. This CDR3 is CASSLIAGGPGVQFF. The CDR3 region has the DNA TGCGCCAGCAGCTTGATAGCGGGGGGGCCAGGTGTGCAGTTCTTC.

The sample holds a few counts of this clonotype. The rearrangement joins TRBV10-2 to TRBJ1-2, with unresolved D. CDR1 is WSHSY and CDR2 is SAAADI in the germline V gene. V lost 2 bases and J 0 bases, leaving 4 bases between the germline ends. CDR3 length: 13 residues. DNA of the CDR3: TGCGCCAGCAGTGAGGAAGCTAACTATGGCTACACCTTC. This sequence encodes CASSEEANYGYTF.

This clonotype was found many times. The V call is TRBV12-3 or TRBV12-4, the J call TRBJ2-7; TRBD1 might be the D (5 bases). The CDR3 runs to 13 residues. Between the trimmed V and J ends, which lost 6 bases and 2 bases, there was a span of 11 bases. The CDR3 region has the DNA TGTGCCAGCAGGTCAGGGTTAGCCTACGAGCAGTACTTC. Amino acid sequence: CASRSGLAYEQYF.

This clonotype was seen ten or more times. The chain carries TRBV3-1 and TRBJ1-2; 8 nucleotides line up with TRBD1. V was pared by 4 bases and J by 6 bases, with 10 bases of the junction left unmatched. In germline, CDR1 is LGHDT, CDR2 YNNKEL (reference sequence). This CDR3 has 15 amino acids. In nucleotides, the CDR3 is TGTGCCAGCAGCCCACCCCCCGGGACAGGAAATGGCTACACCTTC. This translates into CASSPPPGTGNGYTF.

This clonotype has ten or more counts. This chain uses TRBV7-9 with TRBJ2-7, with D possibly being TRBD1 or TRBD2 (6 bases each). The CDR3 loop spans 13 amino acids. The germline V and J ends were trimmed by 3 bases and 4 bases, with 10 bases remaining between them. Per germline, CDR1 SEHNR and CDR2 FQNEAQ (reference sequence). As DNA, the CDR3 is TGTGCCAGCAGCTTGGGGGGCGAATACGAGCAGTACTTC. Amino acid sequence: CASSLGGEYEQYF.